A selection of T cell receptor beta chains follows, all from one sample in a study of blood T cell repertoires in COVID-19. Assay: immunoSEQ multiplex PCR; the TCRdb copy retains only in-frame clones and omits some. The table shows approximately 190,000 clones, with roughly 82% occurring only once. The sequencing input was PBMCs or T cells enriched from blood (not recorded which). All receptors come from an older woman with acute COVID-19. CDR3s include the opening cysteine and the closing phenylalanine or tryptophan. A D gene is named only where the DNA matches it firmly. The listing skips clone size in some rows; elsewhere it reads once, few, many or a size class.

CDR3 protein: CASTLQGYYEQYF; CDR3 DNA: TGTGCCAGCACCCTACAGGGGTACTACGAGCAGTACTTC; D gene: TRBD1; clone size: .; V gene: TRBV12-3/TRBV12-4; J gene: TRBJ2-7; CDR3 length: 13
CDR3 protein: CASSPGTGNYGYTF; CDR3 DNA: TGTGCCAGCTCGCCGGGGACAGGCAACTATGGCTACACCTTC; D gene: TRBD1; clone size: .; V gene: TRBV18; J gene: TRBJ1-2; CDR3 length: 14
CDR3 protein: CASSPGGPGTDTQYF; CDR3 DNA: TGTGCCAGCAGCCCCGGAGGGCCTGGCACAGATACGCAGTATTTT; D gene: .; clone size: .; V gene: TRBV5-4; J gene: TRBJ2-3; CDR3 length: 15
CDR3 protein: CASSIEANRLSGNTIYF; CDR3 DNA: TGTGCCAGTAGTATAGAGGCGAACAGGCTCTCTGGAAACACCATATATTTT; D gene: .; clone size: .; V gene: TRBV19; J gene: TRBJ1-3; CDR3 length: 17
CDR3 protein: CASSKYSLTEAFF; CDR3 DNA: TGTGCCAGTAGTAAGTACAGCCTCACTGAAGCTTTCTTT; D gene: .; clone size: .; V gene: TRBV19; J gene: TRBJ1-1; CDR3 length: 13
CDR3 protein: CASSFGQGAPLDQPQHF; CDR3 DNA: TGTGCCAGCAGCTTTGGACAGGGGGCCCCCTTGGATCAGCCCCAGCATTTT; D gene: TRBD1; clone size: .; V gene: TRBV7-9; J gene: TRBJ1-5; CDR3 length: 17
CDR3 protein: CASSQAGRTGELFF; CDR3 DNA: TGTGCCAGCAGCCAAGCGGGTAGGACCGGGGAGCTGTTTTTT; D gene: .; clone size: .; V gene: TRBV3-1/TRBV3-2; J gene: TRBJ2-2; CDR3 length: 14
CDR3 protein: CASSVTGVTGELFF; CDR3 DNA: TGTGCCAGTAGTGTGACAGGGGTCACCGGGGAGCTGTTTTTT; D gene: TRBD1; clone size: .; V gene: TRBV19; J gene: TRBJ2-2; CDR3 length: 14
CDR3 protein: CATSDSGTSGRTDYNEQFF; CDR3 DNA: TGTGCCACCAGTGATTCCGGGACTAGCGGGAGGACCGACTACAATGAGCAGTTCTTC; D gene: TRBD2; clone size: .; V gene: TRBV24-1; J gene: TRBJ2-1; CDR3 length: 19
CDR3 protein: CLRGGRGPGELFF; CDR3 DNA: TGCCTTAGGGGGGGCAGGGGTCCCGGGGAGCTGTTTTTT; D gene: .; clone size: .; V gene: TRBV29-1; J gene: TRBJ2-2; CDR3 length: 13
CDR3 protein: CASSYPPTTGGDTIYF; CDR3 DNA: TGTGCCAGCAGTTACCCTCCAACGACGGGAGGGGACACCATATATTTT; D gene: .; clone size: .; V gene: TRBV6-5; J gene: TRBJ1-3; CDR3 length: 16
CDR3 protein: CASSQGANTEAFF; CDR3 DNA: TGTGCCAGCAGCCAAGGGGCGAACACTGAAGCTTTCTTT; D gene: .; clone size: .; V gene: TRBV3-1/TRBV3-2; J gene: TRBJ1-1; CDR3 length: 13
CDR3 protein: CSASPVSNEKLFF; CDR3 DNA: TGCAGTGCTAGTCCGGTTTCTAATGAAAAACTGTTTTTT; D gene: .; clone size: .; V gene: TRBV20-1; J gene: TRBJ1-4; CDR3 length: 13
CDR3 protein: CASSPGQKQPQHF; CDR3 DNA: TGTGCCAGCAGCCCGGGACAGAAACAGCCCCAGCATTTT; D gene: TRBD1; clone size: few; V gene: TRBV7-9; J gene: TRBJ1-5; CDR3 length: 13
CDR3 protein: CASSPSEVWTGIVYQETQYF; CDR3 DNA: TGCGCCAGCAGCCCTTCAGAGGTGTGGACAGGGATAGTCTACCAAGAGACCCAGTACTTC; D gene: TRBD1; clone size: .; V gene: TRBV5-1; J gene: TRBJ2-5; CDR3 length: 20
CDR3 protein: CASSRLQGTYGYTF; CDR3 DNA: TGTGCCAGCAGCCGACTACAGGGGACCTATGGCTACACCTTC; D gene: TRBD1; clone size: .; V gene: TRBV7-6; J gene: TRBJ1-2; CDR3 length: 14
CDR3 protein: CASRQGAQPQHF; CDR3 DNA: TGTGCCAGCAGACAGGGGGCTCAGCCCCAGCATTTT; D gene: TRBD1; clone size: few; V gene: TRBV6-5; J gene: TRBJ1-5; CDR3 length: 12
CDR3 protein: CASSLVAGTIQHEQYF; CDR3 DNA: TGTGCCAGCAGCTTGGTTGCGGGAACCATCCAGCACGAGCAGTACTTC; D gene: .; clone size: .; V gene: TRBV5-6; J gene: TRBJ2-7; CDR3 length: 16
CDR3 protein: CASSVGQGKSTNEKLFF; CDR3 DNA: TGCGCCAGCAGCGTAGGACAGGGAAAGTCGACTAATGAAAAACTGTTTTTT; D gene: TRBD1; clone size: once; V gene: TRBV5-1; J gene: TRBJ1-4; CDR3 length: 17
CDR3 protein: CALGTYHRENIQYF; CDR3 DNA: TGTGCTCTAGGTACTTATCACAGGGAAAACATTCAGTACTTC; D gene: .; clone size: .; V gene: TRBV7-9; J gene: TRBJ2-4; CDR3 length: 14
CDR3 protein: CASSVLENYNEQFF; CDR3 DNA: TGTGCCAGCAGCGTACTCGAGAACTACAATGAGCAGTTCTTC; D gene: .; clone size: .; V gene: TRBV9; J gene: TRBJ2-1; CDR3 length: 14
CDR3 protein: CASSPARVKSGNTIYF; CDR3 DNA: TGTGCCAGCTCACCAGCCAGGGTCAAATCTGGAAACACCATATATTTT; D gene: .; clone size: .; V gene: TRBV18; J gene: TRBJ1-3; CDR3 length: 16
CDR3 protein: CASRSQGFANTEAFF; CDR3 DNA: TGTGCCAGTAGAAGCCAGGGGTTCGCGAACACTGAAGCTTTCTTT; D gene: .; clone size: .; V gene: TRBV19; J gene: TRBJ1-1; CDR3 length: 15
CDR3 protein: CASRDSGF; CDR3 DNA: TGTGCCAGCAGGGACAGTGGTTTC; D gene: .; clone size: .; V gene: TRBV14; J gene: TRBJ2-3; CDR3 length: 8
CDR3 protein: CASSQADPQGVFF; CDR3 DNA: TGCGCCAGCAGCCAAGCAGATCCCCAGGGTGTGTTCTTC; D gene: .; clone size: .; V gene: TRBV4-1; J gene: TRBJ2-1; CDR3 length: 13
CDR3 protein: CASSTQGSGEQYF; CDR3 DNA: TGTGCCAGCAGCACCCAAGGCTCGGGCGAGCAGTACTTC; D gene: .; clone size: .; V gene: TRBV7-2; J gene: TRBJ2-7; CDR3 length: 13
CDR3 protein: CASSLGGGGNQPQHF; CDR3 DNA: TGCGCCAGCAGTTTAGGGGGTGGGGGCAATCAGCCCCAGCATTTT; D gene: .; clone size: .; V gene: TRBV10-2; J gene: TRBJ1-5; CDR3 length: 15
CDR3 protein: CASSYPTGLISQPQHF; CDR3 DNA: TGTGCCAGCAGTTACCCGACAGGGCTAATCTCTCAGCCCCAGCATTTT; D gene: TRBD1; clone size: .; V gene: TRBV6-2/TRBV6-3; J gene: TRBJ1-5; CDR3 length: 16
CDR3 protein: CASSLNSDTEAFF; CDR3 DNA: TGTGCCAGCAGTCTCAATAGTGACACTGAAGCTTTCTTT; D gene: .; clone size: .; V gene: TRBV12-3/TRBV12-4; J gene: TRBJ1-1; CDR3 length: 13
CDR3 protein: CASGIQGEKHHSGNTIYF; CDR3 DNA: TGTGCCAGCGGTATACAGGGGGAGAAACATCACTCTGGAAACACCATATATTTT; D gene: TRBD1; clone size: once; V gene: TRBV14; J gene: TRBJ1-3; CDR3 length: 18
CDR3 protein: CATAPGQGYTDTQYF; CDR3 DNA: TGTGCCACCGCGCCGGGACAGGGATACACAGATACGCAGTATTTT; D gene: TRBD1; clone size: many; V gene: TRBV5-4; J gene: TRBJ2-3; CDR3 length: 15
CDR3 protein: CASSGGAQYGYTF; CDR3 DNA: TGTGCCAGCAGCGGAGGGGCTCAATATGGCTACACCTTC; D gene: .; clone size: .; V gene: TRBV6-5; J gene: TRBJ1-2; CDR3 length: 13
CDR3 protein: CASSLGPSSGGLNTQYF; CDR3 DNA: TGCGCCAGCAGCTTGGGCCCCTCGAGCGGGGGGTTGAATACGCAGTATTTT; D gene: TRBD2; clone size: .; V gene: TRBV5-1; J gene: TRBJ2-3; CDR3 length: 17
CDR3 protein: CASSRNPGGATNEKLFF; CDR3 DNA: TGTGCCAGCAGCCGTAACCCCGGGGGGGCAACTAATGAAAAACTGTTTTTT; D gene: .; clone size: .; V gene: TRBV7-2; J gene: TRBJ1-4; CDR3 length: 17
CDR3 protein: CAAAQKRGNTIYF; CDR3 DNA: TGTGCCGCCGCCCAAAAGAGGGGAAACACCATATATTTT; D gene: .; clone size: .; V gene: TRBV19; J gene: TRBJ1-3; CDR3 length: 13
CDR3 protein: CASLPGTGFTDTQYF; CDR3 DNA: TGTGCCTCCCTCCCCGGGACAGGGTTCACAGATACGCAGTATTTT; D gene: TRBD1; clone size: .; V gene: TRBV7-9; J gene: TRBJ2-3; CDR3 length: 15
CDR3 protein: CASGSPGQENEKLFF; CDR3 DNA: TGTGCCAGCGGATCCCCGGGACAGGAGAATGAAAAACTGTTTTTT; D gene: TRBD1; clone size: .; V gene: TRBV28; J gene: TRBJ1-4; CDR3 length: 15
CDR3 protein: CASRGTGGNQPQHF; CDR3 DNA: TGTGCCAGCAGGGGGACAGGGGGCAATCAGCCCCAGCATTTT; D gene: TRBD1; clone size: .; V gene: TRBV28; J gene: TRBJ1-5; CDR3 length: 14
CDR3 protein: CASSSRLNTEAFF; CDR3 DNA: TGTGCCAGCAGCTCCAGATTGAACACTGAAGCTTTCTTT; D gene: .; clone size: few; V gene: TRBV7-9; J gene: TRBJ1-1; CDR3 length: 13
CDR3 protein: CASNTGGNTEAFF; CDR3 DNA: TGTGCCAGCAACACAGGGGGGAACACTGAAGCTTTCTTT; D gene: TRBD1; clone size: few; V gene: TRBV11-2; J gene: TRBJ1-1; CDR3 length: 13
CDR3 protein: CASSVQGAAVYGYTF; CDR3 DNA: TGCGCCAGCAGCGTACAGGGGGCGGCTGTCTATGGCTACACCTTC; D gene: TRBD1; clone size: .; V gene: TRBV5-1; J gene: TRBJ1-2; CDR3 length: 15